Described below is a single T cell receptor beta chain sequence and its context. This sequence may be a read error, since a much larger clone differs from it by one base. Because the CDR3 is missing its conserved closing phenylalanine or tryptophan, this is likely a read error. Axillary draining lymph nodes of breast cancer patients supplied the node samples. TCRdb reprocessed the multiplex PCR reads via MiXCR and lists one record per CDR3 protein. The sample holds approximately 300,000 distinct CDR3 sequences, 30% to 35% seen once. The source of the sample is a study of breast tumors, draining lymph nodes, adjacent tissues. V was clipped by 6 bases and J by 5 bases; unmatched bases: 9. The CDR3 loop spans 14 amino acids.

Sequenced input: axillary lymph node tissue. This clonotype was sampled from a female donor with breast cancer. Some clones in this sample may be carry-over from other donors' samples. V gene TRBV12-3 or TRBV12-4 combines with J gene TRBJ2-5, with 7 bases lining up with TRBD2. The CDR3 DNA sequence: TGTGCCAGCAGCCTGACTAGCAGGAGGGAGACCCAGTACCTC. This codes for CASSLTSRRETQYL.